The 12 T cell receptor beta chains presented below share a single source sample, sequenced in a study of breast tumors, draining lymph nodes, adjacent tissues (dated by TCRdb to 2016 to 2018). Lymph node samples came from the axillary draining lymph nodes of breast cancer patients. The library was prepared using multiplex PCR. Sequenced using an Illumina HiSeq 2000. Through fastp at Q25 and MiXCR, TCRdb rebuilt clones from the public reads, retaining in-frame beta chains. Merged by CDR3 protein, the rows form single entries marked with the most common genes and DNA. The sample contains tens of thousands of distinct CDR3 sequences, 25% to 35% of them found a single time. The ten biggest clones cover 8.1% of the sample. Sample: axillary lymph node tissue. These receptors all stem from a female donor with breast cancer. Some clones in this sample may be carry-over from other donors' samples.

Many counts were recorded for this clonotype. The CDR3 region is CASSSQATYYEQYF. The CDR3 DNA is TGTGCCAGCAGTTCTCAGGCGACTTACTACGAGCAGTACTTC. V usage is TRBV6-5 and J usage is TRBJ2-7; D is unresolved. Trimming shortened V by 4 bases and J by 3 bases, and 13 bases separated the two germline ends. Germline CDR1 is MNHEY and CDR2 is SVGAGI. This CDR3 region has 14 residues.

This clonotype was recorded many times. The genes are TRBV3-1 and TRBJ2-7, with D possibly matching TRBD1 (6 bases). Germline CDR1 is LGHDT and CDR2 is YNNKEL (reference sequence). The CDR3 length is 12 residues. The V end lost 4 bases, the J end lost 13 bases, and 17 bases lay between the germline ends. In DNA, the CDR3 is TGTGCCAGCAGCCCCGGGCAAGGGGGATATTACTTC. Protein: CASSPGQGGYYF.

There are many counts of this clonotype. V gene TRBV7-2 combines with J gene TRBJ2-7; 9 bases match TRBD2. Germline V gene data show CDR1 as SGHTA and CDR2 as FQGNSA. The CDR3 length is 16 residues. The junction had 11 bases not matched to a gene; V was cut back by 5 bases and J by 3 bases. The CDR3 DNA reads as TGTGCCAGCAGCCGACGTAGCGGGAGTTCCGTCTACGAGCAGTACTTC. Its protein product is CASSRRSGSSVYEQYF.

This rearrangement joins TRBV19 to TRBJ2-5; 9 bases fit TRBD2. Losses at the gene ends were 11 bases for V and 5 bases for J; bases not matched to a gene: 9. The V gene's germline CDR1 is LNHDA and CDR2 SQIVND (reference sequence). The CDR3 consists of 13 residues. The chain's CDR3 is CAVSGSFRETQYF. The CDR3 DNA reads TGTGCCGTTAGCGGGAGTTTTAGGGAGACCCAGTACTTC. The full variable domain, with the rest looked up from reference TRBV19 and TRBJ2-5, is DGGITQSPKYLFRKEGQNVTLSCEQNLNHDAMYWYRQDPGQGLRLIYYSQIVNDFQKGDIAEGYSVSREKKESFPLTVTSAQKNPTAFYLCAVSGSFRETQYFGPGTRLLVL.

This clonotype showed up just once. The chain combines TRBV5-5 with TRBJ1-3; D is uncertain. The germline V gene has CDR1 SGHKS and CDR2 YYEKEE (reference sequence). The length of the CDR3 is 15 residues. Trimming stripped 8 bases from V and 4 bases from J, with 19 bases between. The CDR3 coding sequence is TGTGCCAGTAGCCTACGACACGTGGAAGGAAACACCATATATTTT. Protein: CASSLRHVEGNTIYF.

This clonotype was seen repeatedly, ten times or more. The chain employs TRBV7-3 and TRBJ2-2, with TRBD1 matching 8 bases. The CDR3 loop spans 16 amino acids. Germline assignment: CDR1 SGHTA and CDR2 FQGTGA. J gave up 1 base and V 6 bases, and 7 bases lay outside the gene matches. The CDR3 DNA follows: TGTGCCAGCAGTCCCTTTGGGACAGGGAACACCGGGGAGCTGTTTTTT. Protein product: CASSPFGTGNTGELFF.

This clonotype was detected many times. This chain joins TRBV5-1 and TRBJ1-2, with TRBD1 matching 8 bases. J lost 4 bases, V lost 0 bases, and 2 bases had no gene match. CDR1 and CDR2 from the germline V gene are SGHRS and YFSETQ. CDR3 length: 14 amino acids. Written as DNA, the CDR3 is TGCGCCAGCAGCTTGGATGGACAGGGCTATGGCTACACCTTC. Its protein is CASSLDGQGYGYTF.

This chain joins TRBV6-5 and TRBJ1-1, with TRBD1 as a possible D gene (5 bases). V was clipped by 5 bases and J by 3 bases, with 10 bases between them. CDR1 is MNHEY, CDR2 SVGAGI, per germline. The CDR3 consists of 13 residues. The CDR3 sequence: CASSRGAYTEAFF. CDR3 sequence (DNA): TGTGCCAGCAGTCGAGGGGCGTACACTGAAGCTTTCTTT.

Turning to this clonotype: Since the CDR3 does not end with the conserved phenylalanine or tryptophan, this likely comes from a read error. V is TRBV19 and J is TRBJ1-2, with a tentative D call TRBD1 (6 bases). Germline CDR1 is LNHDA and CDR2 is SQIVND (reference sequence). The CDR3 totals 16 residues. CDR3 nucleotides: TGTGCCGGTAGTACTTCCCGAGGCAGGGGCCAAGGAGGCTACACCTCC. Its protein product is CAGSTSRGRGQGGYTS.

This clonotype was picked up many times. This sequence joins TRBV7-2 and TRBJ2-1; perhaps TRBD2 as D (5 bases). The CDR3 is 16 amino acids. Between the trimmed V and J ends, which lost 3 bases and 0 bases, there was a span of 12 bases. The germline CDR1 and CDR2 sequences are SGHTA and FQGNSA. In DNA form, the CDR3 reads TGTGCCAGCAGCTTTTCAAGCGGTGGCTCCTACAATGAGCAGTTCTTC. This codes for CASSFSSGGSYNEQFF.

Worth noting for this clonotype: A much larger clone sits a single nucleotide away, making a read error possible. This chain connects TRBV7-8 to TRBJ1-1; D gene unclear. In germline, CDR1 is SGHVS, CDR2 FQNEAQ. The CDR3 length is 13 residues. CDR3 nucleotides: TGTGCCAGCGGCTTAGGTTCGCAGGTTGGGGCTTTCTTT. Residues: CASGLGSQVGAFF.

This clonotype was counted many times. The V and J genes are TRBV7-2 and TRBJ2-1, with D possibly being TRBD1 (5 bases). V lost 4 bases and J 0 bases, leaving 10 bases between the germline ends. Germline V CDR1 and CDR2: SGHTA, FQGNSA. This CDR3 region has 15 residues. The CDR3 is CASSSDSSSYNEQFF. In DNA form, the CDR3 reads TGTGCCAGCAGCTCCGACAGTAGCTCCTACAATGAGCAGTTCTTC.